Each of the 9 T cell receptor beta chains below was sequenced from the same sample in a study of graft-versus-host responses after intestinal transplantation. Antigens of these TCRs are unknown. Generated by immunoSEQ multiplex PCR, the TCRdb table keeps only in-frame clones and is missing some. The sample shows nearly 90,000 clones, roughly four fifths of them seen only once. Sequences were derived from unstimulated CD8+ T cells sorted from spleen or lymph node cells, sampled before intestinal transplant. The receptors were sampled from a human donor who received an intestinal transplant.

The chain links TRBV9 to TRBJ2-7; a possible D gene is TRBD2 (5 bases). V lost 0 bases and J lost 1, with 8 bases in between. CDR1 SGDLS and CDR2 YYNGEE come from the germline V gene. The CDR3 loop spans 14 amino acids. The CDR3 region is CASSVDSGSYEQYF. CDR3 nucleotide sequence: TGTGCCAGCAGCGTAGATTCGGGGTCCTACGAGCAGTACTTC.

The CDR3, as DNA: TGCGCCAGCAGCTTGCTAGCGGGGTACAATGAGCAGTTCTTC. Its translation is CASSLLAGYNEQFF. The rearrangement joins TRBV5-1 to TRBJ2-1; 9 bases are a match to TRBD2. Germline V gives CDR1 SGHRS, CDR2 YFSETQ. Trimming took 1 base from V and 4 from J; bases not matched to a gene: 0. The CDR3 covers 14 residues.

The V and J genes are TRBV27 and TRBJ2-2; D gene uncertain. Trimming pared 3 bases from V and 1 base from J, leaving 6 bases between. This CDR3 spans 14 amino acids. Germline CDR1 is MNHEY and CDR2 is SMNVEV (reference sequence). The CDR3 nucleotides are TGTGCCAGCAGTTTGGCCGGGAACACCGGGGAGCTGTTTTTT. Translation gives CASSLAGNTGELFF.

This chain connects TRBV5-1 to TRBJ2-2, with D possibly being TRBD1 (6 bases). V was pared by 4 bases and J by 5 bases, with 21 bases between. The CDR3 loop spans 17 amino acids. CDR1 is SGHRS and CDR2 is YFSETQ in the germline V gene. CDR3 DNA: TGCGCCAGCAGCCGAGGCAGGGGCAACAGATGGACCGGGGAGCTGTTTTTT. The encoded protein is CASSRGRGNRWTGELFF.

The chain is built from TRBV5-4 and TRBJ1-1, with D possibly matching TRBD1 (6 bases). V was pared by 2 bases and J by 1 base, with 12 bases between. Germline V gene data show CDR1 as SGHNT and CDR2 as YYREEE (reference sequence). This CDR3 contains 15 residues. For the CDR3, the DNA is TGTGCCAGCAGCTTATACAGGGACCAGAACACTGAAGCTTTCTTT. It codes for CASSLYRDQNTEAFF.

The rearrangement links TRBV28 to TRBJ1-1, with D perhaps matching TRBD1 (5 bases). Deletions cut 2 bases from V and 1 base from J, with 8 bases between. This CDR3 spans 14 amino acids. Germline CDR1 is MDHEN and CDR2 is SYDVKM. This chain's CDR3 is CASSLGQGNTEAFF. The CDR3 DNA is TGTGCCAGCAGTTTAGGGCAGGGGAACACTGAAGCTTTCTTT.

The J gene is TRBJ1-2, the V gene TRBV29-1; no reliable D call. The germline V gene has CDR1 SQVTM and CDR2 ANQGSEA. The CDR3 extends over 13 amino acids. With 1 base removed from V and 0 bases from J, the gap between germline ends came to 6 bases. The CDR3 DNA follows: TGCAGCGTTGAAGGGGGAGCTAACTATGGCTACACCTTC. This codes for CSVEGGANYGYTF.

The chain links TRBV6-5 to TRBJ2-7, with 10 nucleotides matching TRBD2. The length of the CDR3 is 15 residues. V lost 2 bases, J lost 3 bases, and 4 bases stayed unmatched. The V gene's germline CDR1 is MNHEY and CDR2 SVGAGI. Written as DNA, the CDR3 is TGTGCCAGCAGTTACGGACTAGCGGAATACTACGAGCAGTACTTC. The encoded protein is CASSYGLAEYYEQYF.

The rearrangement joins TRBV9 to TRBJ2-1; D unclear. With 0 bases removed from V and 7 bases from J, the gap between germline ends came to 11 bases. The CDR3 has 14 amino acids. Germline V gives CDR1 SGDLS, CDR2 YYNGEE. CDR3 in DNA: TGTGCCAGCAGCGTAGTTGACTCCCTAAATGAGCAGTTCTTC. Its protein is CASSVVDSLNEQFF.